The 11 T cell receptor beta chains reported below all come from one sample, sequenced in a study of human T cells and chemical hapten exposure. TCRdb re-called the RACE reads with MiXCR, one entry per CDR3 protein. The sample shows under 450,000 distinct CDR3 sequences, approximately 4.4% of them seen only once. The time point denotes: patch test 1, 2 weeks after DPC sensitization. Described treatment: therapeutic diphenylcyclopropenone sensitization with weekly scalp DPC. Material: whole blood, obtained in connection with sensitization to the hapten diphenylcyclopropenone (DPC). These TCRs come from a woman aged 45-59 years with alopecia areata. Some clones in this sample may be carry-over from other donors' samples.

This clonotype has a count of ten or more. The V and J genes are TRBV6-6 and TRBJ1-2, with 9 bases identical to TRBD1. Looked up from germline, CDR1 is MNHNY and CDR2 is SVGAGI (reference sequence). The CDR3 runs 13 residues. J gave up 4 bases and V 10 bases, and 7 bases lay outside the gene matches. The chain's CDR3 is CATWGQGPYGYTF. The CDR3 bases are TGTGCCACCTGGGGACAGGGACCCTATGGCTACACCTTC.

This clonotype was recorded a few times. The chain links TRBV2 to TRBJ2-1; TRBD2 matches 9 bases. This CDR3 spans 14 amino acids. The trim removed 4 bases at V and 2 bases at J, leaving 0 bases unmatched. From germline, CDR1 is SNHLY and CDR2 FYNNEI. The chain's CDR3 is CASSGTSAYNEQFF. DNA of the CDR3: TGTGCCAGCAGTGGGACTAGCGCCTACAATGAGCAGTTCTTC.

This chain connects TRBV3-1 to TRBJ1-2; a weak D match, TRBD1 (6 bases). Between the trimmed V and J ends, which lost 0 bases and 7 bases, there was a span of 18 bases. Germline CDR1 is LGHDT and CDR2 is YNNKEL (reference sequence). The CDR3 consists of 16 residues. The CDR3 region has the DNA TGTGCCAGCAGCCAAGATCCGGGGGGCAGGCTACCTGGCTACACCTTC. This encodes CASSQDPGGRLPGYTF.

This clonotype has at least ten counts. The chain combines TRBV6-2 or TRBV6-3 with TRBJ1-1; D is ambiguous. Germline V lookup: CDR1 MNHEY, CDR2 SVGEGT. Trimming left V 0 bases short and J 4 bases short, with 6 bases between. This CDR3 has 13 amino acids. The CDR3 bases are TGTGCCAGCAGTTACTCTGGCCTCACTGAAGCTTTCTTT. It specifies CASSYSGLTEAFF.

The chain couples TRBV7-2 to TRBJ1-1; 9 bases align to TRBD1. V was pared by 4 bases and J by 7 bases, with 7 bases of the junction left unmatched. This CDR3 has 14 amino acids. Germline V gives CDR1 SGHTA, CDR2 FQGNSA. The CDR3 DNA reads TGTGCCAGCAGCTCCCGGGACAGGGTTGGTGAAGCTTTCTTT. Amino acids: CASSSRDRVGEAFF.

Worth noting for this clonotype: A much larger clone is a single base away; this may be a read error. The chain uses TRBV5-1 and TRBJ2-7; TRBD1 might be the D (6 bases). CDR3 size: 12 residues. Germline CDR1 and CDR2: SGHRS and YFSETQ. CDR3 in DNA: TGCGCCAGCAGCTTGGCAGGGGCCGAGCGGTACTTC. Translation gives CASSLAGAERYF.

This clonotype was picked up a small number of times. V gene TRBV24-1 combines with J gene TRBJ2-1; TRBD2 matches at 8 bases. CDR3 length: 18 residues. The junction had 13 bases not matched to a gene; V was cut back by 3 bases and J by 4 bases. Germline CDR1 KGHDR, CDR2 SFDVKD. CDR3 residues: CATSDPSPLAGPYNEQFF. DNA of the CDR3: TGTGCCACCAGTGATCCTTCCCCCTTAGCGGGACCTTACAATGAGCAGTTCTTC.

This clonotype occurred many times. The chain couples TRBV7-6 to TRBJ2-1; 10 nucleotides agree with TRBD2. Germline V gene data show CDR1 as SGHVS and CDR2 as FNYEAQ. This CDR3 has 16 residues. V shed 0 bases, J shed 7 bases, and the junction held 6 bases outside the gene matches. The CDR3 loop is CASSLASAGGRNEQFF. CDR3 bases: TGTGCCAGCAGCTTAGCTTCAGCGGGGGGGAGGAATGAGCAGTTCTTC.

In this sample, this clonotype turned up many times. The chain joins TRBV6-6 to TRBJ1-1; D might be TRBD1 (6 bases). This CDR3 comprises 15 residues. Trimming stripped 0 bases from V and 4 bases from J, with 12 bases between. Germline V lookup: CDR1 MNHNY, CDR2 SVGAGI (reference sequence). The CDR3 bases are TGTGCCAGCAGTTACTCGAGGGGGTTGGGCACTGAAGCTTTCTTT. It codes for CASSYSRGLGTEAFF.

This clonotype was counted many times. This rearrangement joins TRBV9 to TRBJ2-7; 8 bases map to TRBD2. This CDR3 is 15 amino acids long. The V gene end was trimmed by 0 bases and the J gene end by 6 bases; junction bases not matched to a gene: 8. The V gene's germline CDR1 is SGDLS and CDR2 YYNGEE. CDR3 loop: CASSVAAAGVAEQYF. CDR3 in DNA: TGTGCCAGCAGCGTAGCGGCAGCGGGAGTGGCCGAGCAGTACTTC.

This clonotype has at least ten counts. The chain employs TRBV3-1 and TRBJ2-1; weak D call: TRBD1 (5 bases). CDR1 and CDR2 (germline): LGHDT, YNNKEL (reference sequence). The CDR3 is 15 residues long. V was trimmed by 6 bases and J by 3 bases, leaving 15 bases between them. The CDR3: CASRGRGRVYNEQFF. In DNA form, the CDR3 reads TGTGCCAGCAGGGGAAGGGGCAGAGTCTACAATGAGCAGTTCTTC.